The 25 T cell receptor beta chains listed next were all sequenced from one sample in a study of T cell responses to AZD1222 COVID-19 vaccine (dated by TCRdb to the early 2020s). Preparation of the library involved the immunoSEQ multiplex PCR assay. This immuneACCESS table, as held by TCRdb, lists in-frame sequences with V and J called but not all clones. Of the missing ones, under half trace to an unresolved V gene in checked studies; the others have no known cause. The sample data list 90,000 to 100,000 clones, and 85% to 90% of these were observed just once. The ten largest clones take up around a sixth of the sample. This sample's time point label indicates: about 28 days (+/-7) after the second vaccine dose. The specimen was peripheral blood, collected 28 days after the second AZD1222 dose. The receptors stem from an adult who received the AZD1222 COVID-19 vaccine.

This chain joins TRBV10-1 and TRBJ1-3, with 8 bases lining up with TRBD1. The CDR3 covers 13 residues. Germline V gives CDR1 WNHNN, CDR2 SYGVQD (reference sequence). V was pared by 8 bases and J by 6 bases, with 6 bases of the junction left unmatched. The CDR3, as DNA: TGCGCCAGCTCCGGACAGGGCGAAAACACCATATATTTT. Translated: CASSGQGENTIYF.

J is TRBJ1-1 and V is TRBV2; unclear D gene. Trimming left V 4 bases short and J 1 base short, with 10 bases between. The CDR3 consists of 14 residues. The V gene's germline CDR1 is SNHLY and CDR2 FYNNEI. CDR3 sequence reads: CASSVMGQNTEAFF. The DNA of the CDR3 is TGTGCCAGCAGTGTGATGGGCCAGAACACTGAAGCTTTCTTT.

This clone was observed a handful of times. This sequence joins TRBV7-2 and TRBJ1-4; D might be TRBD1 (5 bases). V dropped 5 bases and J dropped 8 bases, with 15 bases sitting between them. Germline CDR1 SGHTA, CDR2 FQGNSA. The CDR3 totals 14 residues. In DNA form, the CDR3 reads TGTGCCAGCAGCACGCGTACAGGTGACGAAAAACTGTTTTTT. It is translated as CASSTRTGDEKLFF.

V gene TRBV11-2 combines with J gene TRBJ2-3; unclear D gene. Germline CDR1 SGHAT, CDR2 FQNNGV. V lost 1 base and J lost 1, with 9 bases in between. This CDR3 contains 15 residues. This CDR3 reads CASSLGPRGTDTQYF. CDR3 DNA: TGTGCCAGCAGCTTAGGGCCAAGAGGCACAGATACGCAGTATTTT. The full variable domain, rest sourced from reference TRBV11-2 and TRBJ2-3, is EAGVAQSPRYKIIEKRQSVAFWCNPISGHATLYWYQQILGQGPKLLIQFQNNGVVDDSQLPKDRFSAERLKGVDSTLKIQPAKLEDSAVYLCASSLGPRGTDTQYFGPGTRLTVL.

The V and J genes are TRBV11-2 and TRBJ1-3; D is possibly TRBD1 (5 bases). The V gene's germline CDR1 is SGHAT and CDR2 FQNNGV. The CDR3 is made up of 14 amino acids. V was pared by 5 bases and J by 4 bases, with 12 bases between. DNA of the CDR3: TGTGCCAGCAGCGCGGGGACGGGAGGAAACACCATATATTTT. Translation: CASSAGTGGNTIYF.

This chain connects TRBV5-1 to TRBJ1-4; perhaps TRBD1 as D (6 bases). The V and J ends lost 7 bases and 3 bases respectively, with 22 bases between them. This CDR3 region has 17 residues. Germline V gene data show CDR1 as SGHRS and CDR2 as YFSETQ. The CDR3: CASLERGGVQANEKLFF. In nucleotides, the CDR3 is TGCGCCAGCCTGGAAAGAGGGGGAGTGCAGGCTAATGAAAAACTGTTTTTT.

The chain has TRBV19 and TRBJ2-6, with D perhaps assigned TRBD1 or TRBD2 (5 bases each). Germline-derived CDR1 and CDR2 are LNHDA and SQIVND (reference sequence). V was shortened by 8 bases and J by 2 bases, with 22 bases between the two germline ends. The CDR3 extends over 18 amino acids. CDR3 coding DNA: TGTGCCAGTGGACCGGGGCATCAACGGATCACTGGGGCCAACGTCCTGACTTTC. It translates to CASGPGHQRITGANVLTF.

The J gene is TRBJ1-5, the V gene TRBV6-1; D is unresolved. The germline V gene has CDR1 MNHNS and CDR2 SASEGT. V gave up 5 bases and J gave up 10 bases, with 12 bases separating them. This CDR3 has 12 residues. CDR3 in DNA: TGTGCCAGCAGTCCCGCCGGGGAACCCCAGCATTTT. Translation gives CASSPAGEPQHF.

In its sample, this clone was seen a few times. This CDR3 is CASSLRGSGTEAFF. DNA of the CDR3: TGTGCCAGCAGTCTCAGGGGGTCGGGCACTGAAGCTTTCTTT. The chain has TRBV11-3 and TRBJ1-1; 7 nucleotides agree with TRBD1. Per germline, CDR1 SGHNT and CDR2 YENEEA. V shed 6 bases and J 4 bases; nucleotides not matched to a gene: 8. The CDR3 totals 14 residues.

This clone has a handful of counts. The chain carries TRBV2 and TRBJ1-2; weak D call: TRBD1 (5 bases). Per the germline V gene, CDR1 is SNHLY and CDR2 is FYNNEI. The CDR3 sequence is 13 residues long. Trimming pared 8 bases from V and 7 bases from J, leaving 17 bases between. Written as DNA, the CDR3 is TGTGCCAGCGGCCCTGCGGACATTCCTGGCTACACCTTC. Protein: CASGPADIPGYTF.

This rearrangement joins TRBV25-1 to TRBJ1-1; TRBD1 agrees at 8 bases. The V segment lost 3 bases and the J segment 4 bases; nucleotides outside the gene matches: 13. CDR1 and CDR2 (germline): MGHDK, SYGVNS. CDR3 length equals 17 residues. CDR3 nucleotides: TGTGCCAGCAGTGAGGGACCAGGGGGCCTCCGGGGCACTGAAGCTTTCTTT. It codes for CASSEGPGGLRGTEAFF. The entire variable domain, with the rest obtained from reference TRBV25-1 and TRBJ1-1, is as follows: EADIYQTPRYLVIGTGKKITLECSQTMGHDKMYWYQQDPGMELHLIHYSYGVNSTEKGDLSSESTVSRIRTEHFPLTLESARPSHTSQYLCASSEGPGGLRGTEAFFGQGTRLTVV.

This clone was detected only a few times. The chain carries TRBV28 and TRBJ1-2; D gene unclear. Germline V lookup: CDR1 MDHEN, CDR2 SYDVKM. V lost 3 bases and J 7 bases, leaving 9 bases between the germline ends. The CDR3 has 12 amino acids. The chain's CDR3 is CASSFTASGYTF. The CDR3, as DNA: TGTGCCAGCAGTTTCACCGCCAGTGGCTACACCTTC.

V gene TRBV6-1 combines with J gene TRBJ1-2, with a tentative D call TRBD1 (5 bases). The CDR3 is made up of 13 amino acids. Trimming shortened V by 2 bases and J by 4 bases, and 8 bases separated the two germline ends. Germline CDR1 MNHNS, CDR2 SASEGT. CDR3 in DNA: TGTGCCAGCAGTGAAACAGGCTCCTATGGCTACACCTTC. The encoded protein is CASSETGSYGYTF.

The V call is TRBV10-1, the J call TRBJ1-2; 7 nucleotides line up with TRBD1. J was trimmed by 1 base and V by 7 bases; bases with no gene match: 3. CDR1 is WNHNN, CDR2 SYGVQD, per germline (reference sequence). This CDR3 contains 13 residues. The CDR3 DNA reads TGCGCCAGCAACAACAGGGGTAACTATGGCTACACCTTC. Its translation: CASNNRGNYGYTF.

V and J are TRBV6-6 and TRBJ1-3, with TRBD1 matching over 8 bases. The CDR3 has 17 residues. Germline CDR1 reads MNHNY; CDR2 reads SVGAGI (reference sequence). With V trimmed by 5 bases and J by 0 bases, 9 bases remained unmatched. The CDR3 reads CASSRGRQGSSGNTIYF. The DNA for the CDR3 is TGTGCCAGCAGTCGAGGTAGACAGGGGAGCTCTGGAAACACCATATATTTT.

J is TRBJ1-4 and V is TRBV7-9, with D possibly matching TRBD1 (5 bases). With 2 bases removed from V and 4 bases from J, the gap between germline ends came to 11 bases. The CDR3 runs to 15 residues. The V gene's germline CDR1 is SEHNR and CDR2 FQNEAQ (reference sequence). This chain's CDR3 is CASSLLDSYNEKLFF. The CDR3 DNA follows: TGTGCCAGCAGCTTACTAGACAGCTATAATGAAAAACTGTTTTTT.

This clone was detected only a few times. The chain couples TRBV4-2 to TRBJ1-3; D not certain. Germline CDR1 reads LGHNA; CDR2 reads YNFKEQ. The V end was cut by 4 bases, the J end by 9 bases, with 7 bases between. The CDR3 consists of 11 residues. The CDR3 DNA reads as TGTGCCAGCAGCCGGGCGGGCACCATATATTTT. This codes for CASSRAGTIYF.

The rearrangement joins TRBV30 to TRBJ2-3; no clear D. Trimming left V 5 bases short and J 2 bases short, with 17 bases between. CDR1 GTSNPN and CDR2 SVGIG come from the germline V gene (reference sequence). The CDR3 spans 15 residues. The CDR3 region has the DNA TGTGCCTGGGACCGCGGCGAGACGATCACAGATACGCAGTATTTT. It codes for CAWDRGETITDTQYF.

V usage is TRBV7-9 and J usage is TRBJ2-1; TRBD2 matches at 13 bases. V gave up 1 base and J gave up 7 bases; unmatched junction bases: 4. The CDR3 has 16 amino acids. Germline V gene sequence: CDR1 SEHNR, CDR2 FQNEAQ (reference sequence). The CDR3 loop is CASSLGGLAGQNEQFF. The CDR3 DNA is TGTGCCAGCAGCTTAGGGGGACTAGCGGGGCAAAATGAGCAGTTCTTC.

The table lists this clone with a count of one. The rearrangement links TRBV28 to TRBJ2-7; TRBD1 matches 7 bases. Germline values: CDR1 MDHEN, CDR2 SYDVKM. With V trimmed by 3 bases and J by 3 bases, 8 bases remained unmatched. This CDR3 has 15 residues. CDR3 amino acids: CASSFRDRFFYEQYF. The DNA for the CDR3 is TGTGCCAGCAGTTTCCGGGACAGATTTTTCTACGAGCAGTACTTC.

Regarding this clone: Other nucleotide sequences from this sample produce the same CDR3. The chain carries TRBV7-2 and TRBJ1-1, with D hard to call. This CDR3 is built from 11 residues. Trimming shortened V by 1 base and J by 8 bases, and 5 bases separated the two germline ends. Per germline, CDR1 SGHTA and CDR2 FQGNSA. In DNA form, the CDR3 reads TGTGCCAGCAGCTTAGTAACAGAAGCTTTCTTT. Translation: CASSLVTEAFF.

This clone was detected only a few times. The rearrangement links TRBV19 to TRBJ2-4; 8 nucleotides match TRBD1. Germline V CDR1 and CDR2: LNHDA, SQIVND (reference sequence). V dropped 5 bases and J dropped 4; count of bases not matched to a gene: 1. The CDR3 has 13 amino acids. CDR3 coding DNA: TGTGCCAGTAGTGGACAGGGAAAAAACATTCAGTACTTC. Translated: CASSGQGKNIQYF.

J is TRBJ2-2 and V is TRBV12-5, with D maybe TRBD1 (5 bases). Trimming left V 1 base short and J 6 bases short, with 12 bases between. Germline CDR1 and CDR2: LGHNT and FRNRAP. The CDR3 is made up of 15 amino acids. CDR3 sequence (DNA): TGTGCTAGTGGTTTGGCAGCAGGGTCGGCCGGGGAGCTGTTTTTT. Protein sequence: CASGLAAGSAGELFF.

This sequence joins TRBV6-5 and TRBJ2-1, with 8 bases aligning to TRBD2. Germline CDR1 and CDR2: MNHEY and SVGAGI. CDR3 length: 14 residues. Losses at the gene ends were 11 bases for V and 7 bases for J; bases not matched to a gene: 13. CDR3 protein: CAAKPAGEVNEQFF. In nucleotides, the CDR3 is TGTGCCGCGAAGCCAGCGGGAGAGGTGAATGAGCAGTTCTTC.

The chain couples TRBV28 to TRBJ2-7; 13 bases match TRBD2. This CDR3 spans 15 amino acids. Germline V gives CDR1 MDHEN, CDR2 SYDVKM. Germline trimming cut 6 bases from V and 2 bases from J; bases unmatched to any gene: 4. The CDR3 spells CASSRTSGSPYEQYF. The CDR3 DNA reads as TGTGCCAGCAGCCGGACTAGCGGGAGTCCCTACGAGCAGTACTTC.